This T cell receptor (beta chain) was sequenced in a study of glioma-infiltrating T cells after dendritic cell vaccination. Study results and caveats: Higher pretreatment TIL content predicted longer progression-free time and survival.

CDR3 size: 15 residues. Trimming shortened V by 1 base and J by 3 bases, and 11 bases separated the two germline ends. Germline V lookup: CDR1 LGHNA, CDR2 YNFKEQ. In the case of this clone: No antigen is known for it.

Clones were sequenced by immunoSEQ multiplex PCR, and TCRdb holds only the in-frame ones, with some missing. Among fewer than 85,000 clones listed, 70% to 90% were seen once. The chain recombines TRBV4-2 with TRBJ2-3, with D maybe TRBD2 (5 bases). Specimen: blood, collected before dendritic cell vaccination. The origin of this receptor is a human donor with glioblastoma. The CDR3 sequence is CASSQGYGVTDTQYF. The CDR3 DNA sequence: TGTGCCAGCAGCCAAGGTTACGGGGTAACAGATACGCAGTATTTT.